The entry below describes one T cell receptor (beta chain). Its antigen is not identified. This record comes from a study of cytomegalovirus exposure and HLA in healthy donors. For the study at large: Approximately 190 million T cells yielded 120 million or so unique TCR beta sequences, as an earlier analysis found. The study's findings and limits: The classifier reportedly diagnosed cytomegalovirus status with high sensitivity and specificity.

Germline CDR1 SGHTA, CDR2 FQGNSA. The CDR3 runs 15 residues. Trimming cost V 2 bases and J 7 bases; bases outside gene matches: 7. PCR was performed using 60 Vbeta and 13 Jbeta primers. This table comes from immunoSEQ multiplex PCR, and its TCRdb copy is limited to in-frame clones, with some not included. Of about 190,000 clones listed, 79% are singletons. Healthy bone marrow donors made up the cohort. V usage is TRBV7-2 and J usage is TRBJ2-5; 10 positions match TRBD1. Sample: PBMCs. The TCR comes from a woman aged 18-29 years in good health and CMV-seronegative. The CDR3 nucleotides are TGTGCCAGCAGCTTACCGGGACAGGGGCGCGGGACCCAGTACTTC. This gives the protein CASSLPGQGRGTQYF.